The following is a TCR beta chain sequence with its context. Antigen unknown. The V gene's germline CDR1 is LNHNV and CDR2 YYDKDF (reference sequence). Trimming left V 2 bases short and J 0 bases short, with 13 bases between. The CDR3 loop spans 16 amino acids. Both TRBC1 and TRBC2 were covered by a beta constant-region primer of two equimolar oligonucleotides. The ligated cDNA underwent four PCR rounds using SP2 and nested alpha and beta constant-region primers. TCRdb reprocessed the UMI-ligation and nested PCR reads via MiXCR and lists one record per CDR3 protein. Of about 80,000 distinct CDR3 sequences in the sample, about 12% were seen once. The data originate from a study of naive and memory T cell subsets. Whole-study findings and limits: Naive and memory repertoire findings lacked a ground truth for validation.

The TCR was taken from a human donor in good health. V usage is TRBV15 and J usage is TRBJ1-1; a possible D gene is TRBD1 (5 bases). Sequenced sample: central memory CD4+ T cells from blood. The CDR3 loop is CATSRNDRPMNTEAFF. In nucleotides, the CDR3 is TGTGCCACCAGCAGAAACGACAGACCAATGAACACTGAAGCTTTCTTT. Together with reference TRBV15 and TRBJ1-1, the CDR3 gives the full variable domain: DAMVIQNPRYQVTQFGKPVTLSCSQTLNHNVMYWYQQKSSQAPKLLFHYYDKDFNNEADTPDNFQSRRPNTSFCFLDIRSPGLGDTAMYLCATSRNDRPMNTEAFFGQGTRLTVV.